This entry features one TCR beta chain sequence. Its antigen is as yet unknown. A J-beta primer mix and a sample-barcoded 5' primer were used in a second PCR of roughly 6 to 12 cycles. Each cDNA molecule was tagged by a template-switch adaptor with 12 random nucleotides. TCRdb called the 5' RACE reads again in MiXCR, with one record for every CDR3 protein. The sample includes around 1.7 million distinct CDR3 sequences, approximately 28% of them seen just once. This sample was taken from a study of blood T cells in healthy people across ages. Findings of the study overall: Changes in expanded clonotypes were possibly confounded, as the CMV status of donors was unknown. Among T cells, TCR beta diversity per million cells dropped roughly linearly as age rose.

The CDR3 has 16 residues. The germline V and J ends were trimmed by 5 bases and 7 bases, with 24 bases remaining between them. The sequence was collected from a woman aged 25 to 45 in good health. The sample taken for sequencing was blood. The chain recombines TRBV12-3 or TRBV12-4 with TRBJ2-7; D is possibly TRBD1 (5 bases). CDR3 residues: CASSLTIRTTNNEQYF. The CDR3 coding sequence is TGTGCCAGCAGTCTGACCATCAGGACAACGAACAATGAGCAGTACTTC.